This T cell receptor (beta chain) was found in a study of cytomegalovirus exposure and HLA in healthy donors. Study findings and constraints: Under in vitro conditions, a few CMV-associated chains were confirmed as specific for CMV antigens. Presence/absence analysis assumed near-uniform sequencing depth across donors. When analyzed later, the rates of TCR association showed variation by HLA locus, with DRB1 the most and HLA-C the fewest.

The study ran its PCR with 60 Vbeta and 13 Jbeta primers. Only in-frame clones appear in the TCRdb table, and some are missing; sequencing was by immunoSEQ multiplex PCR. The sample includes roughly 100,000 clones, roughly 80% of them seen just once. Germline CDR1 reads SGHTA; CDR2 reads FQGTGA. The V segment lost 5 bases and the J segment 7 bases; nucleotides outside the gene matches: 11. There are 16 residues in the CDR3. Points on this clone: Its antigen remains unidentified.

The gene calls are TRBV7-3 and TRBJ2-1; 10 nucleotides align to TRBD2. This receptor was taken from a woman in her forties in good health and CMV-seropositive. The sequencing sample was made of PBMCs. The CDR3 loop reads CASSPRFSGGMNEQFF. The DNA for the CDR3 is TGTGCCAGCAGCCCGAGATTTAGCGGGGGGATGAATGAGCAGTTCTTC. Using reference TRBV7-3 and TRBJ2-1 for the parts outside the CDR3, the full variable domain is GAGVSQTPSNKVTEKGKYVELRCDPISGHTALYWYRQSLGQGPEFLIYFQGTGAADDSGLPNDRFFAVRPEGSVSTLKIQRTERGDSAVYLCASSPRFSGGMNEQFFGPGTRLTVL.